One TCR beta chain is described in this entry. Germline assignment: CDR1 SQVTM and CDR2 ANQGSEA. CDR3 length: 14 residues. Trimming left V 3 bases short and J 2 bases short, with 11 bases between. This specimen comes from a study of blood T cell repertoires in COVID-19. Study details: From the United States, Italy and Spain came samples of acute and convalescent COVID-19.

Sequenced by immunoSEQ multiplex PCR; TCRdb stores in-frame clones only, minus some. This sample has about 360,000 clones, with 86% found just once. Seattle patients were enrolled during active infection and followed longitudinally. The chain uses TRBV29-1 and TRBJ2-1, with unresolved D. The clonotype was recovered from a woman between 55 and 75 years old with COVID-19, enrolled during active disease. Source material: peripheral blood. CDR3 loop: CSVDYLGTYNEQFF. The CDR3 region has the DNA TGCAGCGTTGACTATCTAGGAACCTACAATGAGCAGTTCTTC.